A single sample is the source of the 25 T cell receptor beta chains below, sequenced in a study of regulatory T cells in long-lasting Graves disease. Relying on iRepertoire HTBI primers and Arm-PCR of CDR3 regions, the team built TCR beta libraries. TCRdb redid the calling of the multiplex PCR reads with MiXCR, one entry per CDR3 protein. Among 680,000 or so distinct CDR3 sequences, 15% to 20% were seen once, and the ten largest hold 15% to 20%. The time point here: newly diagnosed GD, antithyroid drugs for less than 3 months. PBMC RNA served as the TCR library source. These data also formed part of another study, on T cells in Graves' hyperthyroidism and ophthalmopathy.

The sequenced sample was peripheral blood mononuclear cells (PBMCs), obtained at new diagnosis, from a patient treated with antithyroid drugs. These receptors originate from a woman in her twenties or thirties with Graves disease.

The V gene is TRBV18, the J gene TRBJ1-1; tentative D call: TRBD1 (6 bases). The ends were cut back, 0 bases at V and 6 bases at J, with 11 bases in the middle. Germline CDR1 KGHSH, CDR2 LQKENI. The CDR3 length is 14 residues. CDR3 protein: CASSPPGGASEAFF. The CDR3 DNA reads TGTGCCAGCTCACCACCGGGGGGCGCATCTGAAGCTTTCTTT.

Ten or more counts support this clonotype. The rearrangement uses TRBV28 and TRBJ2-7, with a tentative D call TRBD1 (7 bases). The CDR3 is made up of 14 amino acids. Between the trimmed V and J ends, which lost 7 bases and 2 bases, there was a span of 15 bases. The germline V gene encodes CDR1 MDHEN and CDR2 SYDVKM. CDR3 amino acids: CASKRAGGPYEQYF. CDR3 DNA: TGTGCCAGCAAGCGGGCAGGGGGTCCCTACGAGCAGTACTTC.

The chain links TRBV20-1 to TRBJ1-1, with D perhaps matching TRBD1 (6 bases). The CDR3 runs 11 residues. Trimming removed 4 bases at V and 11 bases at J, with 14 bases between. Germline values: CDR1 DFQATT, CDR2 SNEGSKA (reference sequence). In nucleotides, the CDR3 is TGCAGTGCTAAGGACAGCCCTGGGGCTTTCTTT. It is translated as CSAKDSPGAFF.

This chain's CDR3 is CSASPTSGSVGQFF. CDR3 DNA sequence: TGCAGTGCTAGTCCGACTAGCGGGAGTGTGGGGCAGTTCTTC. The V gene is TRBV20-1, the J gene TRBJ2-1, with 12 bases matching TRBD2. The germline gives CDR1 DFQATT, CDR2 SNEGSKA (reference sequence). The J segment lost 12 bases and the V segment lost 3 bases, leaving 9 bases of the junction unmatched. This CDR3 is built from 14 residues.

At least ten counts were recorded for this clonotype. This chain uses TRBV12-3 or TRBV12-4 with TRBJ1-6, with D unresolved. Trimming stripped 6 bases from V and 9 bases from J, with 12 bases between. CDR3 size: 13 residues. CDR3 sequence (DNA): TGTGCCAGCAGGGGATCGGTGGGTTCACCCCTCCACTTT. This gives the protein CASRGSVGSPLHF.

This clonotype came up many times. The chain employs TRBV6-2 or TRBV6-3 and TRBJ1-6, with D perhaps TRBD1 (6 bases). Trimming shortened V by 5 bases and J by 13 bases, and 21 bases separated the two germline ends. This CDR3 spans 15 amino acids. Germline-derived CDR1 and CDR2 are MNHEY and SVGEGT. The CDR3 region is CASSEQGQGVSPLHF. In DNA form, the CDR3 reads TGTGCCAGCAGTGAACAGGGCCAAGGGGTGTCGCCCCTCCACTTT.

With regard to this clonotype: A far larger clone is a single base away, which makes a read error likely. V gene TRBV12-3 or TRBV12-4 combines with J gene TRBJ2-1, with TRBD1 matching over 7 bases. With the DNA end fitting TRBJ2-5 better, the J assignment may be wrong. This CDR3 is built from 13 residues. Written as DNA, the CDR3 is TGTGCCAGCGGTTGGGGACAGCTGGTGACCCAGTACTTC. Amino acids: CASGWGQLVTQYF.

In its sample, this clonotype was seen many times. V gene TRBV20-1 combines with J gene TRBJ2-7; 10 nucleotides line up with TRBD1. The CDR3 has 15 residues. The germline gives CDR1 DFQATT, CDR2 SNEGSKA (reference sequence). The CDR3 DNA reads TGCAGCCGCGGAGGGACAGGGGCCCCCCACTACGAGCAGTACTTC. It codes for CSRGGTGAPHYEQYF.

This sequence joins TRBV11-2 and TRBJ2-1; possible D gene TRBD2, 5 bases. Germline CDR1 is SGHAT and CDR2 is FQNNGV. The CDR3 spans 15 residues. V lost 5 bases to trimming and J lost 8 bases, with 19 bases between them. In nucleotides, the CDR3 is TGTGCCAGCAGCCACGGCTCTAGTTCGGGGTATGAGCAGTTCTTC. Residues: CASSHGSSSGYEQFF.

This clonotype turned up a few times. The chain employs TRBV24-1 and TRBJ1-5; 7 bases match TRBD1. Germline V gives CDR1 KGHDR, CDR2 SFDVKD. Trimming at V came to 2 bases and at J to 3 bases, leaving 3 bases not matched to a gene. The CDR3 extends over 15 amino acids. The CDR3 sequence is CATSDSGTDNQPQHF. Here the CDR3 DNA reads TGTGCCACCAGTGATTCCGGGACAGACAATCAGCCCCAGCATTTT.

This clonotype was counted a single time. This chain uses TRBV5-1 with TRBJ2-1, with 7 positions matching TRBD2. The trim removed 0 bases at V and 0 bases at J, leaving 12 bases unmatched. Germline V lookup: CDR1 SGHRS, CDR2 YFSETQ. The CDR3 has 19 amino acids. CDR3 nucleotide sequence: TGCGCCAGCAGCTTGGTGGGGGGGGACGGATGGAGCTCCTACAATGAGCAGTTCTTC. It encodes CASSLVGGDGWSSYNEQFF.

This clonotype was observed a few times. This chain connects TRBV20-1 to TRBJ2-1; no clear D. The germline V and J ends were trimmed by 5 bases and 9 bases, with 8 bases remaining between them. This CDR3 has 10 amino acids. Looked up from germline, CDR1 is DFQATT and CDR2 is SNEGSKA (reference sequence). CDR3 loop: CSAPGFEQFF. CDR3 nucleotide sequence: TGCAGTGCTCCGGGCTTTGAGCAGTTCTTC.

The chain employs TRBV3-1 and TRBJ2-5, with D tentatively TRBD1 (5 bases). The CDR3 covers 13 residues. V shed 4 bases and J shed 5 bases, with 11 bases lying between them. CDR1 is LGHDT and CDR2 is YNNKEL in the germline V gene (reference sequence). The CDR3 spells CASSPGHLETQYF. Here the CDR3 DNA reads TGTGCCAGCAGCCCCGGACACCTGGAGACCCAGTACTTC.

The chain couples TRBV12-3 or TRBV12-4 to TRBJ1-4, with D possibly matching TRBD1 (5 bases). This CDR3 comprises 14 residues. With 3 bases removed from V and 7 bases from J, the gap between germline ends came to 12 bases. This CDR3 is CASSFNGASEKLFF. CDR3 nucleotides: TGTGCCAGCAGTTTTAATGGGGCTAGTGAAAAACTGTTTTTT.

V is TRBV28 and J is TRBJ2-5; unclear D gene. CDR3 length: 13 residues. The germline CDR1 and CDR2 sequences are MDHEN and SYDVKM. V lost 3 bases and J 0 bases, leaving 5 bases between the germline ends. Here the CDR3 DNA reads TGTGCCAGCAGTTTCGACAACCAAGAGACCCAGTACTTC. Translated, it gives CASSFDNQETQYF.

For this clonotype: A much larger clone sits a single nucleotide away, making a read error possible. This chain links TRBV6-2 or TRBV6-3 with TRBJ2-3; D is ambiguous. Looked up from germline, CDR1 is MNHEY and CDR2 is SVGEGT. The V end lost 0 bases, the J end lost 0 bases, and 7 bases lay between the germline ends. This CDR3 has 15 residues. The CDR3 is CASSYSVGSTDTQYF. The DNA of the CDR3 is TGTGCCAGCAGTTACTCAGTCGGGAGCACAGATACGCAGTATTTT.

The table lists this clonotype with a few counts. The chain joins TRBV30 to TRBJ2-1, with no clear D. This CDR3 region has 15 residues. Trimming took off 2 bases at V and 5 bases at J, with 16 bases between the two ends. The germline gives CDR1 GTSNPN, CDR2 SVGIG (reference sequence). Written as DNA, the CDR3 is TGTGCCTGGAGTAAGTCGCTTGGGGTCCACAATGAGCAGTTCTTC. Its translation is CAWSKSLGVHNEQFF.

In this sample, this clonotype turned up many times. This chain uses TRBV12-3 or TRBV12-4 with TRBJ1-1; D may be TRBD1 (5 bases). This CDR3 has 16 residues. Between the trimmed V and J ends, which lost 7 bases and 0 bases, there was a span of 18 bases. As DNA, the CDR3 is TGTGCCAGCAAAAGACAGCAATTAACCATGAACACTGAAGCTTTCTTT. Protein product: CASKRQQLTMNTEAFF.

This clonotype was counted at least ten times. V and J are TRBV6-1 and TRBJ2-2; 14 bases are a match to TRBD2. CDR3 length: 17 residues. Germline V gene sequence: CDR1 MNHNS, CDR2 SASEGT. The junction had 9 bases not matched to a gene; V was cut back by 5 bases and J by 7 bases. CDR3 amino acids: CASSRFGLAGGHGELFF. Here the CDR3 DNA reads TGTGCCAGCAGTCGATTCGGACTAGCGGGAGGTCACGGGGAGCTGTTTTTT.

This clonotype showed up many times. The chain is built from TRBV7-9 and TRBJ1-4, with unresolved D. The CDR3 is made up of 12 amino acids. Germline V CDR1 and CDR2: SEHNR, FQNEAQ (reference sequence). The V and J ends lost 5 bases and 7 bases respectively, with 8 bases between them. The CDR3 loop is CASSLRSEKLFF. CDR3 sequence (DNA): TGTGCCAGCAGCCTGCGGTCTGAAAAACTGTTTTTT.

This clonotype was recorded many times. The V gene is TRBV3-1, the J gene TRBJ1-2; no clear D gene. V was clipped by 1 base and J by 7 bases, with 7 bases between them. The CDR3 spans 12 residues. The germline CDR1 and CDR2 sequences are LGHDT and YNNKEL (reference sequence). The CDR3: CASSQGLLGYTF. The CDR3 DNA is TGTGCCAGCAGCCAAGGTTTGCTTGGCTACACCTTC.

This chain links TRBV19 with TRBJ2-6; D remains unclear. CDR1 LNHDA and CDR2 SQIVND come from the germline V gene (reference sequence). This CDR3 contains 18 residues. Between the trimmed V and J ends, which lost 7 bases and 0 bases, there was a span of 19 bases. CDR3 loop: CASTTPRIASSGANVLTF. CDR3 DNA sequence: TGTGCCAGTACCACACCCAGGATAGCCTCCTCTGGGGCCAACGTCCTGACTTTC. Full variable domain (remainder filled in from reference TRBV19 and TRBJ2-6): DGGITQSPKYLFRKEGQNVTLSCEQNLNHDAMYWYRQDPGQGLRLIYYSQIVNDFQKGDIAEGYSVSREKKESFPLTVTSAQKNPTAFYLCASTTPRIASSGANVLTFGAGSRLTVL.

This clonotype showed up just a few times. The chain combines TRBV18 with TRBJ2-7; D is possibly TRBD1 (6 bases). The CDR3 totals 16 residues. The germline V and J ends were trimmed by 0 bases and 4 bases, with 16 bases remaining between them. Germline V gene sequence: CDR1 KGHSH, CDR2 LQKENI. The CDR3: CASSPPARHRDYEQYF. CDR3 in DNA: TGTGCCAGCTCACCACCGGCCAGGCACAGGGATTACGAGCAGTACTTC.

The chain combines TRBV11-1 with TRBJ1-2; possibly TRBD1 for D (6 bases). The V end was cut by 5 bases, the J end by 6 bases, with 13 bases between. The CDR3 extends over 13 amino acids. Germline values: CDR1 SGHAT, CDR2 FQDESV (reference sequence). This CDR3 is CASSPQGVDGYTF. The CDR3, as DNA: TGTGCCAGCAGCCCACAGGGAGTAGATGGCTACACCTTC. Using reference TRBV11-1 and TRBJ1-2 for the parts outside the CDR3, the full variable domain is EAEVAQSPRYKITEKSQAVAFWCDPISGHATLYWYRQILGQGPELLVQFQDESVVDDSQLPKDRFSAERLKGVDSTLKIQPAELGDSAMYLCASSPQGVDGYTFGSGTRLTVV.

This clonotype was seen ten or more times. The V call is TRBV20-1, the J call TRBJ2-1; TRBD1 matches 7 bases. Trimming at V came to 6 bases and at J to 1 base, leaving 9 bases not matched to a gene. The length of the CDR3 is 15 residues. CDR1 DFQATT and CDR2 SNEGSKA come from the germline V gene (reference sequence). CDR3 nucleotides: TGCAGTGCCTTTGACAGGGTGGCGTCCTACAATGAGCAGTTCTTC. Protein sequence: CSAFDRVASYNEQFF.